The source of this T cell receptor beta chain is a study of blood T cell repertoires in COVID-19. The method was immunoSEQ multiplex PCR; TCRdb's version includes in-frame clones alone and lacks a portion of them. Seen here are tens of thousands of clones, over 65% observed once, and the top ten hold less than 25%. The ends were cut back, 3 bases at V and 3 bases at J, with 16 bases in the middle. Germline V CDR1 and CDR2: KGHDR, SFDVKD. The CDR3 extends over 17 amino acids. The receptor was derived from a human donor in a cohort sampled during active COVID-19. The chain employs TRBV24-1 and TRBJ2-2; tentatively, D is TRBD2 (6 bases). The sample was peripheral blood. CDR3 in DNA: TGTGCCACCAGTGATGGAGGGGCCTCAGGCGACACCGGGGAGCTGTTTTTT. As protein: CATSDGGASGDTGELFF.